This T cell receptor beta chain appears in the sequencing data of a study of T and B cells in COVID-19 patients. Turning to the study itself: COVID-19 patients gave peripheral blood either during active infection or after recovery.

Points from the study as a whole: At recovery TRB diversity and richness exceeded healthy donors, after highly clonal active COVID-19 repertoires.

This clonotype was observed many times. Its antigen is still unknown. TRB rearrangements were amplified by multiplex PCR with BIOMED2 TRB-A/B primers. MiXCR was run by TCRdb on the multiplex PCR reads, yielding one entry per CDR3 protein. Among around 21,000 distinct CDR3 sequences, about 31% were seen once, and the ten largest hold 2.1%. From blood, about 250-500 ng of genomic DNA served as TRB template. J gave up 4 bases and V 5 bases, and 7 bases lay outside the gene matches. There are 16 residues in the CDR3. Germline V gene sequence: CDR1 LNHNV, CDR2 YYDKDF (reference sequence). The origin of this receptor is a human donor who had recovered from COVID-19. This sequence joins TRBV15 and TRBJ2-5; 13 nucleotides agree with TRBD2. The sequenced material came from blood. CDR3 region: CATSARLAGGLETQYF. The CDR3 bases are TGTGCCACCAGCGCCCGACTAGCGGGGGGCTTAGAGACCCAGTACTTC.